This T cell receptor (beta chain) was documented in a study of beta chain features in type 1 diabetes (dated by TCRdb to the late 2010s). General notes on the study: Mean age, gender distribution, total cell number and subset yield were not different between patients and healthy donors. A total of over 95,000,000 sorted cells were examined across all samples, and RNA yield correlated strongly with the number of cells per subset. In the study, recently diagnosed type 1 diabetes patients and matched healthy donors were compared on the TCRB repertoires of their sorted circulating CD4+ T cell subsets. Regulatory and stem cell-like memory subsets were isolated from only 8 patients and about eight healthy donors, whereas naive and central memory subsets came from all 28 donors.

The germline V gene gives CDR1 as KGHSH and CDR2 as LQKENI. V is clipped by 4 bases and J by 2 bases, and the sequence between their germline boundaries is 5 bases long. The cysteine opens and the phenylalanine closes a CDR3 of 12 amino acids. The sequence is cut down to CDR3 DNA, 36 bases in frame from base 1. The table lists this clone with a few counts. What antigen it recognizes has not been identified. Base qualities are not recorded, but no much larger clone differs from it by a single base. Each donor gave one peripheral blood draw, averaging approximately 120 mL, which was collected into heparinised tubes. Using a panel that included CD45RO, CCR7, CD25, CD127, CD95 and CD27, naive, central memory, regulatory and stem cell-like memory CD4+ T cells were sorted on a BD FACSAria II. All sorted populations exceeded 95% purity. PBMCs were isolated immediately by Lymphoprep density gradient centrifugation and stained directly without culture. To minimize batch effects, samples were stained and sorted in pairs, one healthy donor with one patient per experiment.

Paper-wide results and their limitations: At VDJ recombination sites, patients with type 1 diabetes made fewer insertions and deleted more nucleotides, a pattern implying thymic rearrangement abnormalities. PCR may preferentially amplify shorter templates, but because patient and control samples were amplified and corrected together, any resulting skew would affect both groups equally. In all four CD4+ subsets, TCRB CDR3 length was moderately but significantly shorter in type 1 diabetes patients. Because cDNA was sequenced instead of genomic DNA, activated cells with high expression could be over-represented, although the groups did not differ in activation or CD3 levels. Because small numbers of individuals were included in the HLA sub-analyses, any influence of HLA type on TCRB rearrangement was left unresolved. The naive, central memory and regulatory TCRB repertoires appeared to resemble one another more closely among patients than among healthy donors.

The High Capacity cDNA Reverse Transcription Kit was used to reverse transcribe all of the isolated RNA, meaning that expressed TCRB transcripts were what got sequenced. Naive, central memory and regulatory T cell samples underwent deep immunoSEQ sequencing, averaging roughly 3.4 million total reads per sample. Sorted cells were lysed in RLT buffer and RNA was extracted with DNase-treated RNeasy Micro or Mini kits, depending on cell number. To prevent cross-contamination, every cell subset was processed on its own, while patient and healthy donor samples were processed together. The immunoSEQ multiplex PCR was used to amplify TCRB sequences from cDNA, generating 87-bp fragments that spanned the CDR3 region. Sequencing of the amplicons was performed on the Illumina HiSeq platform. On the study's bioinformatics: Synthetic template baselines were used to correct PCR bias computationally, reads within Hamming distance 2 were collapsed together, and singletons that could not be merged were discarded. Reads were aligned against IMGT so that V, D and J genes, CDR3 length and insertions or deletions at six rearrangement sites could be assigned. Within each subset, clonotype counts were normalized to sorted cell number, after which true diversity and Gini coefficients were computed with the tcR R package. The overlap coefficient, calculated on TCRB nucleotide sequences, was used to measure repertoire sharing. As a proxy for the pre-selection repertoire, out-of-frame TCRB sequences from naive cells were analyzed. Entries here come from immuneACCESS through TCRdb and include only in-frame sequences with V and J called. Some clones fail to appear in such tables; in the studies checked, an unresolved V gene covers under half of the shortfall, and the cause of the remainder is unknown. V, J and clone size are taken as reported in that table, and D and trimming were inferred from the DNA itself. The sample records 860,000 or so clones, 15% to 20% of which are singletons. The ten largest clones add up to 0.02% to 0.03% of the sample.

The source material was naive CD4+ T cells from blood. The sample's cell subset or site, from its label and the paper: true naive CD4+ T cells. This clonotype originated in a woman aged 18-29 years in good health. In this chain, TRBV18 is recombined with TRBJ2-5; there is no confident call for the D gene. Here the CDR3 is given as CASSRRQETQYF. In nucleotides, the sequence is TGTGCCAGCTCACGCAGGCAAGAGACCCAGTACTTC.